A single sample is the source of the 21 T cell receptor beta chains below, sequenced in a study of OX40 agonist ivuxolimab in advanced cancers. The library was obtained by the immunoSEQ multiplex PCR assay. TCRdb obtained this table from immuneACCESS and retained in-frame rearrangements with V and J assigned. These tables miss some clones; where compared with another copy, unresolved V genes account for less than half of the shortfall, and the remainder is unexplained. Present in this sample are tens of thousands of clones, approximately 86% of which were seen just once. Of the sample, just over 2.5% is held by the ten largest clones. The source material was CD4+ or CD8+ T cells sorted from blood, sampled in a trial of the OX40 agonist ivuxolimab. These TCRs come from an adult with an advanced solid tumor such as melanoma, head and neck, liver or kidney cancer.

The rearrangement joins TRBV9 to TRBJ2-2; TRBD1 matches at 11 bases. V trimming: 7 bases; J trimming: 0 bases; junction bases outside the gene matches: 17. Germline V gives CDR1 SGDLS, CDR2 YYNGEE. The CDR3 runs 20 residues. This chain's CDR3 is CASGIHVGTGGPSNTGELFF. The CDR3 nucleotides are TGTGCCAGCGGCATTCATGTTGGGACAGGGGGACCATCGAACACCGGGGAGCTGTTTTTT.

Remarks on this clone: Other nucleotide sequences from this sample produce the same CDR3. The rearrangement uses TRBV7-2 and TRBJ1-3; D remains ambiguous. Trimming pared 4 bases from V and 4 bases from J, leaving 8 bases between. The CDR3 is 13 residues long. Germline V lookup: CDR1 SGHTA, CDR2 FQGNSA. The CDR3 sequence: CASSSAGGNTIYF. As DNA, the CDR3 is TGTGCCAGCAGCTCGGCGGGGGGAAACACCATATATTTT.

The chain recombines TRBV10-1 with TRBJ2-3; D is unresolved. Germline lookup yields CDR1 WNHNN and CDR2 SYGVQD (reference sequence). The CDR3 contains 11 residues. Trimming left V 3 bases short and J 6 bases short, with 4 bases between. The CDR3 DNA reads TGCGCCAGCAGTGATAGGGATACGCAGTATTTT. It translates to CASSDRDTQYF.

The CDR3 here is CACPRGPGYGYTF. The CDR3 DNA reads as TGTGCCTGCCCCAGGGGGCCGGGGTATGGCTACACCTTC. V is TRBV30 and J is TRBJ1-2; 8 nucleotides agree with TRBD1. CDR1 is GTSNPN, CDR2 SVGIG, per germline (reference sequence). This CDR3 comprises 13 residues. V trimming: 6 bases; J trimming: 5 bases; junction bases outside the gene matches: 8. Looking up the rest from reference TRBV30 and TRBJ1-2 gives the full variable domain: SQTIHQWPATLVQPVGSPLSLECTVEGTSNPNLYWYRQAAGRGLQLLFYSVGIGQISSEVPQNLSASRPQDRQFILSSKKLLLSDSGFYLCACPRGPGYGYTFGSGTRLTVV.

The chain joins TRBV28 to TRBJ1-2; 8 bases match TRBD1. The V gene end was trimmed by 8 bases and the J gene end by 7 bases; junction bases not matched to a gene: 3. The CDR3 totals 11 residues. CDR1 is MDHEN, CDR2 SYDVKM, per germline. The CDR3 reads CASRTGLGYTF. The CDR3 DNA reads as TGTGCCAGCCGGACAGGGCTTGGCTACACCTTC.

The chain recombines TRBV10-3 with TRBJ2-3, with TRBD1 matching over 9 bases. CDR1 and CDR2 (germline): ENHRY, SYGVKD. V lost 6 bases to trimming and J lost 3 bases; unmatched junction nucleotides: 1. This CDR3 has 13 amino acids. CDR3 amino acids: CAISGQGTDTQYF. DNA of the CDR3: TGTGCCATCAGCGGACAGGGGACAGATACGCAGTATTTT.

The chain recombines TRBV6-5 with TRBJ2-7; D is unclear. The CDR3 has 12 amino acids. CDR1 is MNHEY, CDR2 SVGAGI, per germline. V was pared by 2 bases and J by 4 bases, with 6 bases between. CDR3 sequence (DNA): TGTGCCAGCAGTTACGGTGAATACGAGCAGTACTTC. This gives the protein CASSYGEYEQYF.

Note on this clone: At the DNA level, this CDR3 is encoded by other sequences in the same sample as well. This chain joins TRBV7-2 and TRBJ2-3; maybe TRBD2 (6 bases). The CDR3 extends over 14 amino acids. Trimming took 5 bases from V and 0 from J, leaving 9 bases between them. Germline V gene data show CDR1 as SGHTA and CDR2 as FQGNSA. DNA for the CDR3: TGTGCCAGCAGCCCAGGGACTAGCACAGATACGCAGTATTTT. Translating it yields CASSPGTSTDTQYF.

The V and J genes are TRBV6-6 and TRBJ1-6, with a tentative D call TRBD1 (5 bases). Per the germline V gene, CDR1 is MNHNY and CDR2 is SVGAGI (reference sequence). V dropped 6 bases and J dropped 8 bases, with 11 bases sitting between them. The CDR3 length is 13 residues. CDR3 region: CASRPGPDSPLHF. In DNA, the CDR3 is TGTGCCAGCAGACCGGGACCGGATTCACCCCTCCACTTT.

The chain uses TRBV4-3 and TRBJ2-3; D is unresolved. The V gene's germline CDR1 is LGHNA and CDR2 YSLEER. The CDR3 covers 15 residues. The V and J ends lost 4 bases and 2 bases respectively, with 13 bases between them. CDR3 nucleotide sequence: TGCGCCAGCAGCCTTGTACACGATTTCACAGATACGCAGTATTTT. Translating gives CASSLVHDFTDTQYF.

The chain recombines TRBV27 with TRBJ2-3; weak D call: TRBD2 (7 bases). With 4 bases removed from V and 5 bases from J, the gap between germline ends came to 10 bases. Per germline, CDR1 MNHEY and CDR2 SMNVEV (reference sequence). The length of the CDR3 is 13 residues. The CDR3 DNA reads TGTGCCAGCAGTTGGGGGGGCAGAGATACGCAGTATTTT. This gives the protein CASSWGGRDTQYF.

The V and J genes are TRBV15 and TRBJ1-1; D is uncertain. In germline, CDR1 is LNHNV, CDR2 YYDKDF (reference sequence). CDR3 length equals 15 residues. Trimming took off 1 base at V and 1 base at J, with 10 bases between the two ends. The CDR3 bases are TGTGCCACCAGCAGAGGGGGAGCATCGAACACTGAAGCTTTCTTT. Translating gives CATSRGGASNTEAFF.

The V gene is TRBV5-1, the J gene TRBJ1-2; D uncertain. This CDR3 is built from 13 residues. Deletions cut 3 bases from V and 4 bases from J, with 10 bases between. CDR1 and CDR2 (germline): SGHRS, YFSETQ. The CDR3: CASSSDMLYGYTF. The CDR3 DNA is TGCGCCAGCAGCTCCGACATGCTCTATGGCTACACCTTC.

The CDR3 DNA is TGTGCCAGCACCGGACAGTACAAGGACTATGGCTACACCTTC. This sequence encodes CASTGQYKDYGYTF. This rearrangement joins TRBV6-1 to TRBJ1-2; a possible D gene is TRBD1 (6 bases). The CDR3 is 14 residues long. Germline CDR1 and CDR2: MNHNS and SASEGT. The germline V and J ends were trimmed by 7 bases and 3 bases, with 15 bases remaining between them.

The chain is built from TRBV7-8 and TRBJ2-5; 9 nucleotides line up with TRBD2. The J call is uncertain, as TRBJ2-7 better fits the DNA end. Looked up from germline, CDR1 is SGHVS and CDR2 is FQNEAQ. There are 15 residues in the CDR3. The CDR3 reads CASSLTSGGTYEQYF. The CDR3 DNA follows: TGTGCCAGCAGCTTAACCAGCGGGGGGACCTACGAGCAGTACTTC.

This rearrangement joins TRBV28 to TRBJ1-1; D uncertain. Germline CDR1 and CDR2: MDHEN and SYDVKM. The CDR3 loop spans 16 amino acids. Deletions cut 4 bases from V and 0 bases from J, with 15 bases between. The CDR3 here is CASSSPSDGLNTEAFF. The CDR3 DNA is TGTGCCAGCAGTTCCCCCTCGGACGGACTGAACACTGAAGCTTTCTTT.

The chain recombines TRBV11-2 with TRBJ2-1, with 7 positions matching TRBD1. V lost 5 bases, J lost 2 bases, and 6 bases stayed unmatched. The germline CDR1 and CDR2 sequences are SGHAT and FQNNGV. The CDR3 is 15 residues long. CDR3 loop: CASSPRGGPYNEQFF. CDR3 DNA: TGTGCCAGCAGCCCCAGAGGGGGCCCCTACAATGAGCAGTTCTTC.

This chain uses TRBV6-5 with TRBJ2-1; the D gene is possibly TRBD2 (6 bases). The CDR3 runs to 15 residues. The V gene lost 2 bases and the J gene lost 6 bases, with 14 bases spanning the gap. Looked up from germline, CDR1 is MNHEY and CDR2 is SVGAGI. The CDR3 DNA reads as TGTGCCAGCAGTTACGATGCGGGGCGGGGCAATGAGCAGTTCTTC. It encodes CASSYDAGRGNEQFF.

The CDR3 nucleotides are TGTGCCAGCAGCGACCGGGACACAAATAATTCACCCCTCCACTTT. It encodes CASSDRDTNNSPLHF. The gene calls are TRBV4-2 and TRBJ1-6; D possibly corresponds to TRBD1 (6 bases). Germline CDR1 LGHNA, CDR2 YNFKEQ. V was cut by 5 bases and J by 5 bases, with 13 bases left in between. This CDR3 spans 15 amino acids.

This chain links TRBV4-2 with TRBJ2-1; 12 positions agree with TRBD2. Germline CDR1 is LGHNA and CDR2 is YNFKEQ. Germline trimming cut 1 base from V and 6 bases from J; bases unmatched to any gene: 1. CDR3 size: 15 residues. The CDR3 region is CASSQASGGANEQFF. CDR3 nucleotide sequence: TGTGCCAGCAGCCAAGCTAGCGGGGGGGCCAATGAGCAGTTCTTC.

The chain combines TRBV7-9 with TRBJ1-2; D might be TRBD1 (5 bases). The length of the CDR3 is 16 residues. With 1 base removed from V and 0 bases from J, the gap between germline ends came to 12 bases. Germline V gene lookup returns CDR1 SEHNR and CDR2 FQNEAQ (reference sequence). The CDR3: CASSLGTGYTNYGYTF. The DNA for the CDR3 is TGTGCCAGCAGCTTAGGCACAGGCTATACTAACTATGGCTACACCTTC.